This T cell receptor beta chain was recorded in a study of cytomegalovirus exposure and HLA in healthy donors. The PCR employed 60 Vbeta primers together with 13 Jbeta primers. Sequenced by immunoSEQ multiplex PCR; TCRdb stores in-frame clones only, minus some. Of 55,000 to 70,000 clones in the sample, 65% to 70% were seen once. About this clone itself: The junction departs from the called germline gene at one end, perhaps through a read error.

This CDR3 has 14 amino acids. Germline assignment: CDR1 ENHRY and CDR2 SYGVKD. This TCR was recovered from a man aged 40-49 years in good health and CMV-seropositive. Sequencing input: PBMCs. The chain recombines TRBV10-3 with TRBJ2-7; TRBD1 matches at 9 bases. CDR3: CAMSDRGSTYEQYF. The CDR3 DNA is TGTGCCATGAGTGACAGGGGGTCAACCTACGAGCAGTACTTC.